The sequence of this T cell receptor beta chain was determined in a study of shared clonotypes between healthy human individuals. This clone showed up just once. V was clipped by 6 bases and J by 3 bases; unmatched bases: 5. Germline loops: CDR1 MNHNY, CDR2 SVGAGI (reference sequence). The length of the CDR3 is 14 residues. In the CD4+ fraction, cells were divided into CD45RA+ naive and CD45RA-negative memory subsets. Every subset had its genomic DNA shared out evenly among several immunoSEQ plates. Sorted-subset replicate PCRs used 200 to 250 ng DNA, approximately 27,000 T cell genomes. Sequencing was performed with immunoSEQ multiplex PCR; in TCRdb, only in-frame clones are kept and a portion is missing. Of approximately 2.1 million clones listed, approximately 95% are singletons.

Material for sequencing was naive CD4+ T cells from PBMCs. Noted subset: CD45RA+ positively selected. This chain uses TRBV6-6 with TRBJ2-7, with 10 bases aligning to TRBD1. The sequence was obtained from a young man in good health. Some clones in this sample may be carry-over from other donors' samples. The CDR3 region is CASSWDRGSYEQYF. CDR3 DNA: TGTGCCAGCAGCTGGGACAGGGGAAGCTACGAGCAGTACTTC.